These T cell receptor beta chains were read from a single sample in a study of shared clonotypes between healthy human individuals. Sequenced by immunoSEQ multiplex PCR; TCRdb stores in-frame clones only, minus some. The data contain 450,000 to 500,000 clones, about 78% of them singletons. Sequencing input: PBMCs. These receptors came from a woman in her thirties or forties in good health. Some clones in this sample may be carry-over from other donors' samples. CDR3s include the opening cysteine and the closing phenylalanine or tryptophan. D genes are given only for firm matches. Expanded clones are given a class, and other clones once, few, many or no size at all.

V gene	D gene	J gene	clone size	CDR3 protein	CDR3 DNA
TRBV27	TRBD1	TRBJ2-7	NA	CASSLLDRYEQYF	TGTGCCAGCAGTTTACTGGACAGGTACGAGCAGTACTTC
TRBV28	NA	TRBJ1-2	few	CASSFLADYGYTF	TGTGCCAGCAGTTTCCTTGCGGACTATGGCTACACCTTC
TRBV6-4	TRBD2	TRBJ2-2	NA	CASSVSGRTGELFF	TGTGCCAGCAGTGTTAGCGGGAGGACCGGGGAGCTGTTTTTT
TRBV28	TRBD1	TRBJ1-1	NA	CASSPGGGQRMNTEAFF	TGTGCCAGCAGCCCGGGAGGGGGACAGCGCATGAACACTGAAGCTTTCTTT
TRBV5-1	NA	TRBJ2-3	NA	CASSLDPRTDTQYF	TGCGCCAGCAGCTTGGATCCACGCACAGATACGCAGTATTTT
TRBV7-2	TRBD1	TRBJ2-2	NA	CASSKGPVRGLTGELFF	TGTGCCAGCAGCAAGGGGCCGGTCAGGGGGCTCACCGGGGAGCTGTTTTTT
TRBV5-1	NA	TRBJ2-7	NA	CASSSPDGKFPYEQYF	TGCGCCAGCAGCTCTCCGGACGGGAAGTTCCCCTACGAGCAGTACTTC
TRBV4-1	TRBD2	TRBJ2-3	NA	CASSFPRIVAQGLAGETYTQYF	TGCGCCAGCAGCTTCCCAAGGATAGTCGCGCAGGGACTAGCAGGAGAGACATATACGCAGTATTTT
TRBV7-2	TRBD2	TRBJ2-1	NA	CASSWEGLAGGNEQFF	TGTGCCAGCAGCTGGGAGGGACTAGCGGGCGGGAATGAGCAGTTCTTC
TRBV28	TRBD2	TRBJ2-5	NA	CASSSLGASGRIETQYF	TGTGCCAGCAGTTCCCTGGGGGCTAGCGGGAGGATAGAGACCCAGTACTTC
TRBV27	NA	TRBJ2-7	NA	CASSQWGPYEQYF	TGTGCCAGCAGCCAGTGGGGACCCTACGAGCAGTACTTC
TRBV30	NA	TRBJ2-5	once	CAWSVSGGGETQYF	TGTGCCTGGAGTGTTTCAGGGGGGGGAGAGACCCAGTACTTC
TRBV7-9	TRBD2	TRBJ2-1	NA	CASSRTGTRPANEQFF	TGTGCCAGCAGCAGAACCGGGACTAGGCCCGCCAATGAGCAGTTCTTC
TRBV5-1	NA	TRBJ1-1	few	CASSLRTGENTEAFF	TGCGCCAGCAGCCTAAGGACTGGAGAAAACACTGAAGCTTTCTTT
TRBV10-3	TRBD1	TRBJ1-1	NA	CAIRTGANTEAFF	TGTGCCATCAGGACAGGGGCGAACACTGAAGCTTTCTTT
TRBV30	NA	TRBJ2-5	NA	CAWRGGGQGNQETQYF	TGTGCCTGGAGGGGAGGGGGCCAGGGGAACCAAGAGACCCAGTACTTC
TRBV7-3	TRBD2	TRBJ2-1	once	CASSTHGTRSYNEQFF	TGTGCCAGCAGCACACACGGGACTAGGTCCTACAATGAGCAGTTCTTC
TRBV5-1	NA	TRBJ2-5	NA	CASSLVGVVETQYF	TGCGCCAGCAGCCTAGTGGGTGTGGTGGAGACCCAGTACTTC
TRBV2	NA	TRBJ1-3	once	CASGPISGNTIYF	TGTGCCAGCGGACCTATCTCTGGAAACACCATATATTTT
TRBV28	NA	TRBJ2-3	many	CASSLPDRRTDTQYF	TGTGCCAGCAGTTTACCTGACAGGCGCACAGATACGCAGTATTTT
TRBV2	NA	TRBJ1-1	NA	CASMGEGGTEAFF	TGTGCCAGCATGGGTGAGGGGGGGACTGAAGCTTTCTTT
TRBV4-2	TRBD1	TRBJ1-2	NA	CASSHDRDVYGYTF	TGTGCCAGCAGCCACGACAGGGACGTCTATGGCTACACCTTC
TRBV4-3	TRBD2	TRBJ2-1	few	CASSQVAGGKRSSSYNEQFF	TGCGCCAGCAGCCAAGTTGCGGGAGGTAAAAGAAGTAGCTCCTACAATGAGCAGTTCTTC
TRBV7-3	NA	TRBJ2-1	NA	CASSSGGVEQFF	TGTGCCAGCAGCTCTGGTGGAGTTGAGCAGTTCTTC
TRBV5-4	NA	TRBJ1-1	NA	CASSLQGMNTEAFF	TGTGCCAGCAGCTTGCAGGGCATGAACACTGAAGCTTTCTTT
TRBV30	NA	TRBJ2-7	once	CAWSVGGASYEQYF	TGTGCCTGGAGTGTAGGCGGGGCCTCCTACGAGCAGTACTTC
TRBV30	NA	TRBJ2-5	few	CAWGTVETQYF	TGTGCCTGGGGGACTGTGGAGACCCAGTACTTC
TRBV11-3	TRBD2	TRBJ2-2	NA	CASSLLAGAGELFF	TGTGCCAGCAGCCTACTAGCGGGAGCCGGGGAGCTGTTTTTT